The entry below describes one T cell receptor (beta chain). The antigen it binds to is not known. The input lacks base qualities; no much larger clone sits a single base away. This specimen comes from a study of shared clonotypes between healthy human individuals (dated by TCRdb to 2018 to 2021). Some background on the complete study: A few men and a couple of women, aged 18 to 49 years, made up the cohort. Per donor, three plates each were used for CD4 naive and CD4 memory, two for CD8 naive, and one for CD8 memory. Blood TCR repertoires of about 5 healthy adults were deeply sequenced to estimate repertoire size and the extent of clonotype sharing between individuals. To increase sequencing depth and limit assay-specific biases, TCR repertoire library preparation and sequencing were carried out by different laboratories using diverse techniques. Between about 0.8 and 9 billion PBMCs per donor were obtained by leukapheresis.

TCR CDR3 regions were amplified from genomic DNA by multiplex PCR using the deep immunoSEQ assay. Extracted genomic DNA from each cell subset was distributed evenly across all wells of several immunoSEQ 96-well plates, and each plate was treated as a replicate. For sorted subsets, each replicate PCR was loaded with approximately 0.2 ug genomic DNA, equivalent to approximately 33,000 T cell genomes. The purified libraries were quantified using a Qubit 3.0 fluorometer, sized with a Bioanalyzer 2100, and then quantified again using the KAPA Library Quantification kit. Every immunoSEQ 96-well plate was sequenced on a dedicated single-read 150-cycle Illumina NextSeq 550 flow cell. The authors processed their data as follows. Because the immunoSEQ output held only junctional sequences and lacked quality scores, the filtering could not match the filtering applied to full-length reads. Sequences were annotated with PyIR, a Python wrapper for IgBLAST v1.9, and V/J genes and CDR3 were assigned using IMGT germline references. Reads were removed for weak V/J assignments (E-value above 1e-6), missing CDR3, stop codons, out-of-frame junctions, or ambiguous translated residues. V3J clonotypes were defined by identical inferred V gene, J gene, and CDR3 amino acid sequence. Percentage overlap between repertoires was calculated by dividing the number of shared unique clonotypes by the size of the smaller repertoire. Repertoire richness was assessed with RTK rarefaction, the Chao1 estimator, and Recon v2.1 estimates of unobserved clonotypes. Generation probabilities were computed with OLGA for all TCRbeta clonotypes obtained by the gDNA method from a handful of donors. TCRdb holds this immuneACCESS table with in-frame rearrangements only. Some clones are missing; in checked studies, unresolved V genes explain under half, and the rest has no known cause. D and trimming were read from the DNA, whereas the V and J calls and clone size are those reported in that table. The sample records some 360,000 clones, more than 60% of which are singletons. The biggest ten clones account for about 10% of the sample.

Donors were healthy HIV-negative adults with no recently reported acute infections or vaccinations. Every donor was a Caucasian adult living in Nashville, Tennessee, USA. CD4+ T cells were enriched through magnetic negative selection, after which naive cells were positively selected on CD45RA and the remaining negative fraction served as the memory subset. Blood was obtained by leukapheresis, after which PBMCs were separated by Ficoll-Histopaque density gradient centrifugation and cryopreserved in liquid nitrogen vapor phase. Analytical flow cytometry was used to check the purity and quantity of each magnetically sorted T cell population. From each sorted fraction, genomic DNA was isolated and quantified by UV absorbance on a Nanodrop 2000c. From the cysteine up to the phenylalanine, the CDR3 has a length of 15 residues. This entry keeps only the CDR3 DNA: 45 bases, framed from base 1. V is shortened by 4 bases, J by 7 bases, and the region joining them spans 17 bases. CDR1 SGHVS and CDR2 FQNEAQ are derived from the germline V gene.

General findings and caveats noted by the study authors: Because the study included a small number of donors, the genetic and exposure-history diversity represented was limited. Sharing across a few donors was observed for around 5% of naive CD4, around 3.5% of naive CD8, around 2.5% of memory CD4, and approximately 0.41% of memory CD8 clonotypes. Sampling was limited to blood, and TCR repertoires in tissue likely differ from TCR repertoires in blood. Compared with non-shared clonotypes, the clonotypes found in all four sorted-subset donors had higher generation probabilities. Pairwise subsampling led to the expectation that sequencing depth would affect the degree of clonotype sharing among donors. Rarefaction of sorted-subset datasets indicated incomplete sequencing despite the large sequencing depth. Larger estimated clonotype richness was generally found for naive subsets than for memory subsets.

This clonotype originated in a man between 25 and 39 years old in good health. The sample taken for sequencing was memory CD4+ T cells sorted from blood. The cell subset or site label for this specimen denotes: CD45RA-negative fraction. This sequence uses TRBV7-8 and TRBJ2-1; the D gene is perhaps TRBD1, on 5 matching bases. The nucleotides read TGTGCCAGCAGCTCGGGTGGCTATCGGACAAATGAGCAGTTCTTC. Its protein is CASSSGGYRTNEQFF.